The 10 T cell receptor beta chains presented below share a single source sample, sequenced in a study of tumor and adjacent non-tumor tissue in lung cancer. The template was RNA from unsorted bulk tissue. This non-tumor lung sample came from over 3 cm beyond the tumor edge. A modified ARM-PCR protocol with three rounds of nested PCR amplified TCRbeta. One entry per CDR3 protein results from TCRdb running MiXCR on the multiplex PCR reads. The data hold some 68,000 distinct CDR3 sequences, with more than 75% observed a single time. Input material: distant non-tumor lung tissue. The origin of the receptors is a man in his sixties with non-small cell lung cancer.

To note about this clonotype: The junction and the germline gene differ at one end; a read error may be behind it. The J gene is TRBJ2-5, the V gene TRBV11-1; D gene uncertain. The CDR3 consists of 14 residues. From germline, CDR1 is SGHAT and CDR2 FQDESV (reference sequence). This CDR3 reads CSSSKDTYQGTQYF. The CDR3 DNA follows: TGTTCCAGCAGCAAAGACACATACCAAGGGACCCAGTACTTC.

The CDR3 spells CPSSYLHNEQFF. The CDR3 nucleotides are TGTCCAAGCAGTTACCTTCACAATGAGCAGTTCTTC. The chain uses TRBV6-6 and TRBJ2-1; no clear D gene. The length of the CDR3 is 12 residues. Germline CDR1 is MNHNY and CDR2 is SVGAGI (reference sequence).

The J gene is TRBJ2-7, the V gene TRBV14; D gene uncertain. The CDR3 has 12 residues. Germline V gene lookup returns CDR1 SGHDN and CDR2 FVKESK. V lost 7 bases to trimming and J lost 0 bases, with 7 bases between them. DNA for the CDR3: TGTGCCAGCACTCAGATCTCCTACGAGCAGTACTTC. This translates into CASTQISYEQYF.

The chain carries TRBV20-1 and TRBJ2-4; D might be TRBD1 (6 bases). The V end was cut by 7 bases, the J end by 0 bases, with 19 bases between. Germline V lookup: CDR1 DFQATT, CDR2 SNEGSKA (reference sequence). CDR3 length: 16 amino acids. CDR3 DNA: TGCAGTGGGAACCATGGGTGGGGGCTAGCCAAAAACATTCAGTACTTC. Its protein product is CSGNHGWGLAKNIQYF.

On this clonotype: A junction boundary mismatches the germline segment, possibly from a read error. This chain uses TRBV6-5 with TRBJ2-7, with unresolved D. Germline lookup yields CDR1 MNHEY and CDR2 SVGAGI. The CDR3 length is 13 residues. Written as DNA, the CDR3 is TGTGCTAGCAGTTACCGACTGGGCAGCCAGCAGTGCTTC. The encoded protein is CASSYRLGSQQCF.

This clonotype was seen at least ten times. The chain combines TRBV20-1 with TRBJ2-4; D uncertain. The CDR3 has 14 amino acids. Germline loops: CDR1 DFQATT, CDR2 SNEGSKA (reference sequence). Trimming cost V 2 bases and J 2 bases, with 10 bases left between them. CDR3: CSARRVPTKNIQYF. CDR3 coding DNA: TGCAGTGCTAGACGGGTTCCTACCAAAAACATTCAGTACTTC.

The rearrangement links TRBV4-1 to TRBJ2-1; the match to TRBD2 covers 13 bases. J was trimmed by 9 bases and V by 1 base; bases with no gene match: 12. The CDR3 is 18 amino acids. Germline V gene data show CDR1 as MGHRA and CDR2 as YSYEKL. The CDR3 DNA is TGCGCCAGCAGCCAAGGAGTACTAGCGGGAGGGCCGGGGAGTGAGCAGTTCTTC. As protein: CASSQGVLAGGPGSEQFF.

The chain recombines TRBV6-5 with TRBJ2-3, with a weak D call TRBD1 (6 bases). V gave up 11 bases and J gave up 8 bases, with 17 bases separating them. This CDR3 region has 12 residues. Germline loops: CDR1 MNHEY, CDR2 SVGAGI. The DNA for the CDR3 is TGTGCCTACAGTCCCCAAGGGGGTACGCAGTATTTT. It encodes CAYSPQGGTQYF.

This chain uses TRBV4-1 with TRBJ2-2, with D uncertain. The germline V gene has CDR1 MGHRA and CDR2 YSYEKL. The CDR3 totals 14 residues. With 4 bases removed from V and 11 bases from J, the gap between germline ends came to 17 bases. As DNA, the CDR3 is TGCGCCAGCAGCCCATACTCCCTACGCGGAGAGCTGTTTTTT. Its protein is CASSPYSLRGELFF.

J is TRBJ2-1 and V is TRBV12-3 or TRBV12-4; D is uncertain. The CDR3 extends over 14 amino acids. V shed 2 bases and J shed 6 bases, with 11 bases lying between them. The CDR3 sequence: CASSLLTGGNEQFF. DNA for the CDR3: TGTGCCAGCAGTTTACTTACTGGTGGCAATGAGCAGTTCTTC.